This T cell receptor beta chain was captured in a study of blood T cell repertoires in COVID-19. For the study at large: Samples taken during acute and convalescent COVID-19 were collected in the United States, Italy and Spain. T cells, B-cell-depleted T cells, or PBMCs provided the cDNA or gDNA that served as material.

As processed by the authors: Amplification with reference gene primers provided the estimates of nucleated cell counts. Method: immunoSEQ multiplex PCR; TCRdb's copy keeps in-frame clones and lacks some. The DNA gave D and trimming, while V, J and clone size come from that table. The profile shows 110,000 to 150,000 clones, approximately 90% of them singletons. Germline loops: CDR1 SGDLS, CDR2 YYNGEE. The V and J ends lost 6 bases and 0 bases respectively, with 12 bases between them. The CDR3 runs 14 residues. This clone has a handful of counts. The sequenced sample was peripheral blood. This TCR was sampled from a woman aged 80 or older with acute or convalescent COVID-19. This chain connects TRBV9 to TRBJ1-2, with a tentative D call TRBD1 (6 bases). The CDR3 sequence is CASTPGQPNYGYTF. CDR3 nucleotides: TGTGCCAGCACCCCGGGACAACCTAACTATGGCTACACCTTC.